This T cell receptor beta chain was sequenced for a study of cytomegalovirus exposure and HLA in healthy donors. Study-wide findings and caveats: Most TCR beta V segments were productive about 87% or about 30% of the time in an earlier analysis. In vitro testing confirmed a few CMV-associated chains as specific for CMV antigens. In a later analysis, HLA-C alleles had the fewest associated TCRs, DRB1 alleles the most. A later analysis linked a missense DCLRE1C variant to TCR beta V- and J-gene trimming.

This clone has only one observation. Its antigen remains unknown. CDR1 LGHNA and CDR2 YSLEER come from the germline V gene. Trimming took off 2 bases at V and 12 bases at J, with 17 bases between the two ends. The CDR3 runs 13 residues. It was with 60 Vbeta and 13 Jbeta primers that the PCR ran. Assay used: immunoSEQ multiplex PCR; TCRdb lists only in-frame clones, some missing. The sample includes more than 90,000 clones, approximately 58% of them seen just once. The sequence came from a woman aged 25 to 39 in good health and CMV-seronegative. Input material: PBMCs. The genes are TRBV4-3 and TRBJ2-7; weak D call: TRBD1 (6 bases). CDR3 nucleotides: TGCGCCAGCAGCCAAAGCCGGCTTGGACAGACGTACTTC. Translation gives CASSQSRLGQTYF.